The 19 T cell receptor beta chains reported below all come from one sample, sequenced in a study of blood T cells in healthy people across ages. The authors ran a second PCR of 7 to 11 cycles using a sample-barcoded 5' primer and a J-beta primer mix. One entry per CDR3 protein results from TCRdb running MiXCR on the 5' RACE reads. The data hold approximately 680,000 distinct CDR3 sequences, with approximately 29% observed a single time. The sequenced sample was blood. All receptors derive from a woman older than 75 in good health.

The chain links TRBV7-9 to TRBJ2-5; 8 nucleotides match TRBD2. Germline-derived CDR1 and CDR2 are SEHNR and FQNEAQ (reference sequence). This CDR3 is 16 amino acids long. The V segment lost 4 bases and the J segment 7 bases; nucleotides outside the gene matches: 14. CDR3 protein: CASSYPLQAGVRTQYF. The CDR3 DNA sequence: TGTGCCAGCAGCTACCCCCTGCAAGCGGGAGTGCGGACCCAGTACTTC.

This clonotype has at least ten counts. The gene calls are TRBV4-3 and TRBJ2-1, with 7 bases fitting TRBD2. The CDR3 has 16 residues. CDR1 and CDR2 (germline): LGHNA, YSLEER. V lost 0 bases and J lost 2; bases outside the gene matches: 4. CDR3 nucleotides: TGCGCCAGCAGCCAAGATGGGAGGGGCGCCTACAATGAGCAGTTCTTC. Protein sequence: CASSQDGRGAYNEQFF.

The chain combines TRBV6-6 with TRBJ2-5, with 11 bases that match TRBD2. With V trimmed by 5 bases and J by 10 bases, 9 bases remained unmatched. Germline CDR1 is MNHNY and CDR2 is SVGAGI (reference sequence). This CDR3 is 14 amino acids long. The CDR3 sequence is CASSISGGASIQYF. Written as DNA, the CDR3 is TGTGCCAGCAGTATTAGCGGGGGGGCGTCCATCCAGTACTTC.

This chain links TRBV20-1 with TRBJ1-2; D is perhaps TRBD1 (5 bases). V lost 5 bases and J 3 bases, leaving 10 bases between the germline ends. CDR3 size: 12 residues. In germline, CDR1 is DFQATT, CDR2 SNEGSKA (reference sequence). The CDR3 coding sequence is TGCAGTGCTCAGAGACAGCACTATGGCTACACCTTC. Its translation: CSAQRQHYGYTF.

The chain has TRBV15 and TRBJ2-5; 7 bases align to TRBD2. The V segment lost 5 bases and the J segment 2 bases; nucleotides outside the gene matches: 5. Germline lookup yields CDR1 LNHNV and CDR2 YYDKDF (reference sequence). This CDR3 spans 14 amino acids. DNA of the CDR3: TGTGCCACCAGCCTGGGGGGGGGGCAAGAGACCCAGTACTTC. Translating it yields CATSLGGGQETQYF. The variable domain in full, with the rest retrieved from reference TRBV15 and TRBJ2-5, is DAMVIQNPRYQVTQFGKPVTLSCSQTLNHNVMYWYQQKSSQAPKLLFHYYDKDFNNEADTPDNFQSRRPNTSFCFLDIRSPGLGDTAMYLCATSLGGGQETQYFGPGTRLLVL.

V usage is TRBV20-1 and J usage is TRBJ2-1, with D possibly being TRBD1 or TRBD2 (5 bases each). The V gene's germline CDR1 is DFQATT and CDR2 SNEGSKA (reference sequence). The V gene lost 1 base and the J gene lost 4 bases, with 17 bases spanning the gap. The CDR3 length is 16 residues. The CDR3 sequence is CSARVLIGTQYNEQFF. CDR3 DNA sequence: TGCAGTGCTAGAGTGCTAATCGGGACCCAATACAATGAGCAGTTCTTC.

The chain links TRBV11-2 to TRBJ2-7; 7 nucleotides match TRBD1. The germline gives CDR1 SGHAT, CDR2 FQNNGV. CDR3 size: 14 residues. The V gene end was trimmed by 5 bases and the J gene end by 6 bases; junction bases not matched to a gene: 10. In nucleotides, the CDR3 is TGTGCCAGCAGCCGAGACTACAGGGGAGTCGAGCAGTACTTC. It yields the protein CASSRDYRGVEQYF.

For this clonotype: Possible read error: a much larger clone is one base away. The chain has TRBV2 and TRBJ2-7; D unresolved. Trimming removed 6 bases at V and 6 bases at J, with 15 bases between. CDR1 and CDR2 from the germline V gene are SNHLY and FYNNEI. This CDR3 is 13 amino acids long. The CDR3 reads CASRALLSAEQYF. CDR3 coding DNA: TGTGCCAGCAGGGCACTACTTTCCGCCGAGCAGTACTTC.

J is TRBJ1-4 and V is TRBV6-1, with TRBD1 identical over 8 bases. Germline trimming cut 10 bases from V and 2 bases from J; bases unmatched to any gene: 9. The germline CDR1 and CDR2 sequences are MNHNS and SASEGT. This CDR3 comprises 15 residues. The CDR3 DNA reads as TGTGCCATCGGGACAGGTTTGGCGACTAATGAAAAACTGTTTTTT. Translated, it gives CAIGTGLATNEKLFF.

This clonotype was seen at least ten times. The chain recombines TRBV7-2 with TRBJ2-3; D gene ambiguous. V was trimmed by 2 bases and J by 1 base, leaving 4 bases between them. In germline, CDR1 is SGHTA, CDR2 FQGNSA. The CDR3 extends over 13 amino acids. The CDR3, as DNA: TGTGCCAGCAGCTTAATGGGCACAGATACGCAGTATTTT. Translating gives CASSLMGTDTQYF.

With regard to this clonotype: This clone may be a read error of a much larger clone one base away. The chain links TRBV5-1 to TRBJ2-3; D is unresolved. CDR3 length: 12 residues. The germline V gene has CDR1 SGHRS and CDR2 YFSETQ. V lost 7 bases and J 6 bases, leaving 12 bases between the germline ends. This chain's CDR3 is CASGLNGDTQYF. The DNA of the CDR3 is TGCGCCAGCGGCCTAAACGGGGATACGCAGTATTTT.

The chain carries TRBV11-2 and TRBJ2-5; 8 nucleotides match TRBD2. V was clipped by 3 bases and J by 11 bases; unmatched bases: 17. The CDR3 covers 16 residues. CDR1 is SGHAT, CDR2 FQNNGV, per germline. The CDR3 sequence: CASSFPSGGGYSEQYF. Here the CDR3 DNA reads TGTGCCAGCAGCTTCCCCTCGGGGGGGGGATACAGTGAGCAGTACTTC.

The genes are TRBV20-1 and TRBJ2-5, with 10 bases fitting TRBD2. The CDR3 extends over 12 amino acids. The ends lost 4 bases at V and 11 bases at J; junction bases unmatched: 7. Germline assignment: CDR1 DFQATT and CDR2 SNEGSKA (reference sequence). Written as DNA, the CDR3 is TGCAGTGCTACTAGCGGGGGTGGAGAGCAGTACTTC. This gives the protein CSATSGGGEQYF.

This clonotype was seen many times. The chain is built from TRBV12-3 or TRBV12-4 and TRBJ2-7, with no clear D. The CDR3 loop spans 14 amino acids. The germline V and J ends were trimmed by 3 bases and 0 bases, with 9 bases remaining between them. CDR3 loop: CASSLYGVSYEQYF. The DNA for the CDR3 is TGTGCCAGCAGTTTGTATGGAGTCTCCTACGAGCAGTACTTC.

This clonotype appeared many times. V usage is TRBV20-1 and J usage is TRBJ2-7; perhaps TRBD2 as D (6 bases). Germline V CDR1 and CDR2: DFQATT, SNEGSKA (reference sequence). Deletions cut 6 bases from V and 10 bases from J, with 16 bases between. The CDR3 runs 11 residues. The CDR3 DNA is TGCAGTGCCACGGGAGATCGGCCCCAGTACTTC. Translating it yields CSATGDRPQYF.

This clonotype was detected many times. The chain combines TRBV18 with TRBJ2-7; D could derive from TRBD1 or TRBD2 (5 bases each). Germline-derived CDR1 and CDR2 are KGHSH and LQKENI. V dropped 0 bases and J dropped 0 bases, with 12 bases sitting between them. The CDR3 runs to 16 residues. In nucleotides, the CDR3 is TGTGCCAGCTCACCACCGTCGGGTGGGACCTCCTACGAGCAGTACTTC. It codes for CASSPPSGGTSYEQYF.

This chain uses TRBV9 with TRBJ1-6; no firm D call. V lost 0 bases and J 8 bases, leaving 9 bases between the germline ends. There are 14 residues in the CDR3. The germline V gene encodes CDR1 SGDLS and CDR2 YYNGEE. The CDR3 protein is CASSVGGEDSPLHF. The CDR3 DNA follows: TGTGCCAGCAGCGTAGGAGGCGAGGATTCACCCCTCCACTTT. The full variable domain, its missing parts supplied by reference TRBV9 and TRBJ1-6, is DSGVTQTPKHLITATGQRVTLRCSPRSGDLSVYWYQQSLDQGLQFLIQYYNGEERAKGNILERFSAQQFPDLHSELNLSSLELGDSALYFCASSVGGEDSPLHFGNGTRLTVT.

Concerning this clonotype itself: A much larger clone is a single base away; this may be a read error. The gene calls are TRBV12-3 or TRBV12-4 and TRBJ1-2; D not certain. The CDR3 covers 13 residues. The CDR3 is CASRLVENYGYTF. The CDR3, as DNA: TGTGCCAGCAGGTTAGTGGAGAACTATGGCTACACCTTC.

V is TRBV6-2 or TRBV6-3 and J is TRBJ2-1; 16 bases are a match to TRBD2. With 4 bases clipped from V and 14 bases from J, the junction kept 8 bases outside the gene matches. The CDR3 sequence is 15 residues long. The germline V gene encodes CDR1 MNHEY and CDR2 SVGEGT. The CDR3 DNA follows: TGTGCCAGCAGTTGGCCGGGACTAGCGGGGGGGCCGAAGTTCTTC. Translated, it gives CASSWPGLAGGPKFF.